These 5 T cell receptor beta chains were all obtained from the same sample, sequenced in a study of blood T cell repertoires in COVID-19. Profiled with immunoSEQ multiplex PCR; TCRdb holds only in-frame clones, not every one. This repertoire shows 65,000 to 90,000 clones, about 86% found once; its top ten account for 22%. The specimen was peripheral blood. The receptor source for this set is an elderly woman in a cohort sampled during active or convalescent COVID-19.

The CDR3 sequence is CASSFFLAGGGLDEQFF. CDR3 DNA: TGTGCCAGCAGCTTCTTTCTAGCGGGAGGGGGTTTGGATGAGCAGTTCTTC. The rearrangement joins TRBV7-8 to TRBJ2-1, with 12 bases fitting TRBD2. Germline V gives CDR1 SGHVS, CDR2 FQNEAQ. This CDR3 is 17 amino acids long. With V trimmed by 3 bases and J by 8 bases, 11 bases remained unmatched.

DNA of the CDR3: TGCGCCAGCAGCCAAGACAGCCTAGGCTATGGCTACACCTTC. Its translation is CASSQDSLGYGYTF. The genes are TRBV4-1 and TRBJ1-2, with D unresolved. Germline-derived CDR1 and CDR2 are MGHRA and YSYEKL. V lost 0 bases and J lost 4, with 9 bases in between. CDR3 length equals 14 residues.

The chain uses TRBV19 and TRBJ1-2; possibly TRBD1 for D (5 bases). V dropped 4 bases and J dropped 5 bases, with 11 bases sitting between them. Germline V gene lookup returns CDR1 LNHDA and CDR2 SQIVND (reference sequence). This CDR3 is built from 13 residues. CDR3 coding DNA: TGTGCCAGTAGTACGCAGGGAAGATATGGCTACACCTTC. This encodes CASSTQGRYGYTF. The variable domain in full, with the rest retrieved from reference TRBV19 and TRBJ1-2, is DGGITQSPKYLFRKEGQNVTLSCEQNLNHDAMYWYRQDPGQGLRLIYYSQIVNDFQKGDIAEGYSVSREKKESFPLTVTSAQKNPTAFYLCASSTQGRYGYTFGSGTRLTVV.

The genes are TRBV19 and TRBJ1-1, with 7 bases that match TRBD1. The V segment lost 6 bases and the J segment 4 bases; nucleotides outside the gene matches: 5. The CDR3 runs to 13 residues. Germline CDR1 LNHDA, CDR2 SQIVND (reference sequence). The CDR3 here is CASSTQGGTEAFF. CDR3 coding DNA: TGTGCCAGTAGCACGCAGGGGGGCACTGAAGCTTTCTTT.

The chain uses TRBV4-1 and TRBJ1-4; D ambiguous. Per the germline V gene, CDR1 is MGHRA and CDR2 is YSYEKL. Trimming cost V 0 bases and J 4 bases, with 9 bases left between them. The CDR3 is made up of 15 amino acids. In nucleotides, the CDR3 is TGCGCCAGCAGCCAAGATATGGCGGGTAATGAAAAACTGTTTTTT. Its protein is CASSQDMAGNEKLFF.